Each of the 10 T cell receptor beta chains below was sequenced from the same sample in a study of T cell responses to AZD1222 COVID-19 vaccine. The assay was immunoSEQ multiplex PCR, and TCRdb's table has in-frame clones only and misses some. The sample lists about 120,000 clones, more than 85% occurring once. The source material was peripheral blood, sampled on day 0 of AZD1222 vaccination. The receptors come from an adult in good health.

The chain carries TRBV7-2 and TRBJ2-1; 7 nucleotides line up with TRBD2. The CDR3 extends over 16 amino acids. V lost 5 bases to trimming and J lost 5 bases; unmatched junction nucleotides: 12. The V gene's germline CDR1 is SGHTA and CDR2 FQGNSA. For the CDR3, the DNA is TGTGCCAGCAGCGCTAGACTAGCCAGCGGGAACAATGAGCAGTTCTTC. It translates to CASSARLASGNNEQFF.

This chain uses TRBV12-3 or TRBV12-4 with TRBJ1-4, with TRBD1 matching over 10 bases. The junction had 2 bases not matched to a gene; V was cut back by 5 bases and J by 8 bases. CDR3 length: 13 amino acids. The CDR3 spells CASSDRGREKLFF. The CDR3 bases are TGTGCCAGCAGTGACAGGGGGCGGGAAAAACTGTTTTTT.

Within the sample, this clone is medium-sized. The chain links TRBV10-3 to TRBJ1-5; 9 bases line up with TRBD1. The V segment lost 4 bases and the J segment 6 bases; nucleotides outside the gene matches: 13. The CDR3 spans 17 residues. Germline V gene data show CDR1 as ENHRY and CDR2 as SYGVKD. CDR3 sequence: CAISGLGDREGGQPQHF. Written as DNA, the CDR3 is TGTGCCATCAGTGGACTCGGGGACAGGGAAGGGGGTCAGCCCCAGCATTTT.

The V call is TRBV9, the J call TRBJ2-1; 8 nucleotides align to TRBD2. V gave up 7 bases and J gave up 5 bases; unmatched junction bases: 8. CDR1 and CDR2 from the germline V gene are SGDLS and YYNGEE. The CDR3 is made up of 14 amino acids. The CDR3 sequence: CASGVGLADNEQFF. The CDR3 DNA is TGTGCCAGCGGAGTTGGACTAGCCGACAATGAGCAGTTCTTC.

The rearrangement links TRBV5-8 to TRBJ1-1; TRBD1 might be the D (5 bases). Germline lookup yields CDR1 SGHTS and CDR2 YDEGEE. The V and J ends lost 0 bases and 1 base respectively, with 10 bases between them. The CDR3 loop spans 15 amino acids. CDR3 coding DNA: TGTGCCAGCAGCTTGGGGGACCTCCCGAACACTGAAGCTTTCTTT. Amino acid sequence: CASSLGDLPNTEAFF.

The V gene is TRBV11-2, the J gene TRBJ1-3; D gene uncertain. Deletions cut 3 bases from V and 8 bases from J, with 17 bases between. Per the germline V gene, CDR1 is SGHAT and CDR2 is FQNNGV. This CDR3 is built from 15 residues. As DNA, the CDR3 is TGTGCCAGCAGCTTGATGTTGGCCCTACGAGACACCATATATTTT. Encoded protein: CASSLMLALRDTIYF.

This clone was found once. This chain connects TRBV27 to TRBJ2-1; the D gene is possibly TRBD1 (5 bases). Germline CDR1 MNHEY, CDR2 SMNVEV (reference sequence). The length of the CDR3 is 15 residues. Trimming stripped 4 bases from V and 7 bases from J, with 17 bases between. CDR3 loop: CASSSFGAGMNEQFF. In DNA form, the CDR3 reads TGTGCCAGCAGTTCTTTTGGAGCAGGGATGAATGAGCAGTTCTTC.

The chain carries TRBV5-4 and TRBJ2-3; D ambiguous. The CDR3 length is 14 residues. The V end lost 0 bases, the J end lost 2 bases, and 7 bases lay between the germline ends. Germline V CDR1 and CDR2: SGHNT, YYREEE (reference sequence). The CDR3 bases are TGTGCCAGCAGCTTGGACAGTAACACAGATACGCAGTATTTT. Translating it yields CASSLDSNTDTQYF.

The rearrangement links TRBV5-1 to TRBJ2-1, with 11 bases aligning to TRBD2. CDR3 length: 16 residues. CDR1 and CDR2 (germline): SGHRS, YFSETQ. V dropped 0 bases and J dropped 11; count of bases not matched to a gene: 10. The CDR3 DNA sequence: TGCGCCAGCAGCTTGGAAGGTCTAGCGGGAGGAAGGAAGCAGTTCTTC. Its translation: CASSLEGLAGGRKQFF.

The chain links TRBV6-2 or TRBV6-3 to TRBJ2-1; weak D call: TRBD2 (5 bases). CDR1 and CDR2 (germline): MNHEY, SVGEGT. CDR3 length: 19 amino acids. Trimming stripped 6 bases from V and 0 bases from J, with 24 bases between. In DNA form, the CDR3 reads TGTGCCAGCAGCCGCCCCGAAAGCGGAGCAAAGAGCTCCTACAATGAGCAGTTCTTC. Translation: CASSRPESGAKSSYNEQFF.